These 24 T cell receptor beta chains originate from one sample sequenced in a study of T cell repertoires in cytomegalovirus infection. Via MiXCR, TCRdb re-called the reads, giving one row per CDR3 protein. The data show around 300,000 distinct CDR3 sequences, with more than 9% seen just once and around 4.1% held by the top ten. Sequencing input: PBMCs. Source of these receptors: a human donor in good health (CMV status not recorded). Some clones in this sample may be carry-over from other donors' samples.

This clonotype has just a few counts. The V and J genes are TRBV19 and TRBJ2-1; D is ambiguous. There are 15 residues in the CDR3. Trimming took 5 bases from V and 0 from J, leaving 11 bases between them. In germline, CDR1 is LNHDA, CDR2 SQIVND (reference sequence). CDR3 DNA: TGTGCCAGTAGTTCGATCCTGAGCTCCTACAATGAGCAGTTCTTC. It codes for CASSSILSSYNEQFF. The whole variable domain, remainder taken from reference TRBV19 and TRBJ2-1, is DGGITQSPKYLFRKEGQNVTLSCEQNLNHDAMYWYRQDPGQGLRLIYYSQIVNDFQKGDIAEGYSVSREKKESFPLTVTSAQKNPTAFYLCASSSILSSYNEQFFGPGTRLTVL.

Comment on this clonotype: This sequence may be a read error, since a much larger clone differs from it by one base. The missing conserved phenylalanine or tryptophan at the end of this CDR3 makes a read error likely. The chain is built from TRBV7-9 and TRBJ2-6; D is unclear. The CDR3 has 16 amino acids. Germline V lookup: CDR1 SEHNR, CDR2 FQNEAQ (reference sequence). With 2 bases removed from V and 0 bases from J, the gap between germline ends came to 8 bases. CDR3 sequence reads: CASSLSQFSGANVLTL. CDR3 DNA sequence: TGTGCCAGCAGCTTAAGCCAGTTCTCTGGGGCCAACGTCCTGACTTTA.

This clonotype was counted ten times or more. V usage is TRBV7-2 and J usage is TRBJ2-5; D is undetermined. Germline-derived CDR1 and CDR2 are SGHTA and FQGNSA. V lost 5 bases and J 5 bases, leaving 12 bases between the germline ends. The CDR3 totals 13 residues. The CDR3 reads CASSLGRSETQYF. DNA of the CDR3: TGTGCCAGCAGCCTCGGACGTTCGGAGACCCAGTACTTC.

The chain links TRBV29-1 to TRBJ2-2; D is uncertain. This CDR3 is built from 13 residues. V lost 4 bases, J lost 0 bases, and 6 bases lay in between. Germline CDR1 SQVTM, CDR2 ANQGSEA. CDR3 sequence reads: CSVVPANTGELFF. The DNA for the CDR3 is TGCAGCGTTGTGCCTGCGAACACCGGGGAGCTGTTTTTT.

This clonotype was observed a single time. This chain joins TRBV7-9 and TRBJ1-1; no firm D call. From germline, CDR1 is SEHNR and CDR2 FQNEAQ (reference sequence). Trimming cost V 3 bases and J 0 bases, with 8 bases left between them. CDR3 length: 14 residues. The CDR3 DNA reads TGTGCCAGCAGCTTGGAGTTTATGAACACTGAAGCTTTCTTT. Amino acids: CASSLEFMNTEAFF.

This clonotype appeared many times. The chain employs TRBV11-2 and TRBJ2-1, with TRBD2 identical over 8 bases. Looked up from germline, CDR1 is SGHAT and CDR2 is FQNNGV. This CDR3 spans 17 amino acids. The V gene end was trimmed by 5 bases and the J gene end by 3 bases; junction bases not matched to a gene: 12. This CDR3 reads CASSQSSGGRLYNEQFF. CDR3 in DNA: TGTGCCAGCAGCCAGAGTTCGGGGGGGAGACTCTACAATGAGCAGTTCTTC. The variable domain in full, completed from reference TRBV11-2 and TRBJ2-1, reads EAGVAQSPRYKIIEKRQSVAFWCNPISGHATLYWYQQILGQGPKLLIQFQNNGVVDDSQLPKDRFSAERLKGVDSTLKIQPAKLEDSAVYLCASSQSSGGRLYNEQFFGPGTRLTVL.

The sample holds many counts of this clonotype. The V gene is TRBV4-3, the J gene TRBJ2-5; 9 positions match TRBD2. The CDR3 extends over 15 amino acids. Per germline, CDR1 LGHNA and CDR2 YSLEER. Trimming cost V 0 bases and J 7 bases; bases outside gene matches: 6. The CDR3, as DNA: TGCGCCAGCAGCCAAGAGTCGCGGGGGGGAGGGACCCAGTACTTC. Translated: CASSQESRGGGTQYF.

This clonotype appeared a few times. This rearrangement joins TRBV28 to TRBJ2-7; either TRBD1 or TRBD2 may supply D (5 bases each). The V gene's germline CDR1 is MDHEN and CDR2 SYDVKM. This CDR3 region has 13 residues. V lost 6 bases and J 3 bases, leaving 12 bases between the germline ends. The chain's CDR3 is CASSVGPIYEQYF. The CDR3 nucleotides read TGTGCCAGCAGCGTGGGACCGATCTACGAGCAGTACTTC. Complete variable domain (other parts from reference TRBV28 and TRBJ2-7): DVKVTQSSRYLVKRTGEKVFLECVQDMDHENMFWYRQDPGLGLRLIYFSYDVKMKEKGDIPEGYSVSREKKERFSLILESASTNQTSMYLCASSVGPIYEQYFGPGTRLTVT.

This clonotype was found many times. The genes are TRBV7-2 and TRBJ1-1; D call uncertain. Germline V gene data show CDR1 as SGHTA and CDR2 as FQGNSA. V was shortened by 5 bases and J by 8 bases, with 18 bases between the two germline ends. The CDR3 has 14 residues. CDR3 sequence reads: CASSTAVGLREAFF. CDR3 nucleotide sequence: TGTGCCAGCAGCACCGCCGTGGGGTTAAGGGAAGCTTTCTTT.

There are a few counts of this clonotype. The chain couples TRBV7-3 to TRBJ2-3, with D perhaps assigned TRBD1 or TRBD2 (5 bases each). V was cut by 5 bases and J by 6 bases, with 21 bases left in between. Germline CDR1 reads SGHTA; CDR2 reads FQGTGA. The CDR3 covers 16 residues. The DNA of the CDR3 is TGTGCCAGCAGCCTCCTCGGGGCTCCCCCTATGGATACGCAGTATTTT. Translation gives CASSLLGAPPMDTQYF. Variable domain in full (rest from reference TRBV7-3 and TRBJ2-3): GAGVSQTPSNKVTEKGKYVELRCDPISGHTALYWYRQSLGQGPEFLIYFQGTGAADDSGLPNDRFFAVRPEGSVSTLKIQRTERGDSAVYLCASSLLGAPPMDTQYFGPGTRLTVL.

This clonotype occurred a few times. The rearrangement links TRBV2 to TRBJ2-7; D is perhaps TRBD2 (6 bases). Deletions cut 7 bases from V and 6 bases from J, with 19 bases between. The length of the CDR3 is 14 residues. Germline V gene data show CDR1 as SNHLY and CDR2 as FYNNEI. The CDR3 sequence: CASTPKTVGGEQYF. For the CDR3, the DNA is TGTGCCAGCACGCCCAAGACCGTGGGGGGCGAGCAGTACTTC.

This clonotype was seen a handful of times. This chain uses TRBV6-2 or TRBV6-3 with TRBJ2-1; possible D gene TRBD2, 5 bases. CDR1 MNHEY and CDR2 SVGEGT come from the germline V gene. The V gene lost 0 bases and the J gene lost 7 bases, with 19 bases spanning the gap. This CDR3 has 17 amino acids. CDR3 amino acids: CASSYSASRASINEQFF. The DNA for the CDR3 is TGTGCCAGCAGTTACTCGGCCTCTAGGGCTAGCATTAATGAGCAGTTCTTC.

This clonotype occurred many times. This sequence joins TRBV7-2 and TRBJ2-7; 9 bases fit TRBD2. Germline V lookup: CDR1 SGHTA, CDR2 FQGNSA. This CDR3 contains 15 residues. Losses at the gene ends were 4 bases for V and 0 bases for J; bases not matched to a gene: 4. CDR3 residues: CASSSRTSVSYEQYF. For the CDR3, the DNA is TGTGCCAGCAGCTCAAGGACTAGCGTCTCCTACGAGCAGTACTTC.

This clonotype was observed at least ten times. The chain uses TRBV7-2 and TRBJ2-6; TRBD1 agrees at 8 bases. CDR3 size: 19 residues. The ends lost 2 bases at V and 0 bases at J; junction bases unmatched: 9. Germline V gene lookup returns CDR1 SGHTA and CDR2 FQGNSA. The CDR3 protein is CASSLYGTGFDSGANVLTF. The CDR3 DNA is TGTGCCAGCAGCTTATATGGGACAGGTTTCGACTCTGGGGCCAACGTCCTGACTTTC.

V usage is TRBV4-2 and J usage is TRBJ2-1; a weak D match, TRBD1 (6 bases). The CDR3 consists of 15 residues. Trimming took 7 bases from V and 0 from J, leaving 13 bases between them. In germline, CDR1 is LGHNA, CDR2 YNFKEQ. The CDR3 sequence is CASTTGQSSYNEQFF. For the CDR3, the DNA is TGTGCCAGCACCACAGGGCAAAGCTCCTACAATGAGCAGTTCTTC.

This clonotype was counted once. The junction does not match germline at one end; this may be a read error. This rearrangement joins TRBV7-2 to TRBJ1-1; 7 bases line up with TRBD1. There are 14 residues in the CDR3. The germline V gene has CDR1 SGHTA and CDR2 FQGNSA. The CDR3 DNA sequence: TGTGCCAGCAGCTTAGCGACAGGGAACTCTGAAGCTTTCTTT. Encoded protein: CASSLATGNSEAFF.

The J gene is TRBJ2-7, the V gene TRBV6-5, with no clear D. Germline CDR1 and CDR2: MNHEY and SVGAGI. The length of the CDR3 is 17 residues. V lost 0 bases to trimming and J lost 0 bases, with 15 bases between them. The CDR3 protein is CASSYSNMPLSSYEQYF. DNA of the CDR3: TGTGCCAGCAGTTACTCGAACATGCCCCTGAGCTCCTACGAGCAGTACTTC.

The genes are TRBV7-1 and TRBJ1-1; D gene uncertain. TRBV7-1 is known as an ORF, though its function is uncertain. The CDR3 length is 11 residues. The V end lost 3 bases, the J end lost 7 bases, and 6 bases lay between the germline ends. The CDR3 loop is CASSSTGEAFF. The CDR3 nucleotides read TGTGCCAGCAGCTCGACCGGTGAAGCTTTCTTT.

This clonotype has a count of ten or more. The genes are TRBV7-2 and TRBJ2-7, with 9 bases matching TRBD2. CDR3 length equals 14 residues. Germline CDR1 and CDR2: SGHTA and FQGNSA. With 7 bases clipped from V and 3 bases from J, the junction kept 7 bases outside the gene matches. This CDR3 is CASTSSGAFYEQYF. The CDR3 DNA is TGTGCCAGCACCTCTAGCGGGGCTTTCTACGAGCAGTACTTC.

Only a few counts were recorded for this clonotype. The J gene is TRBJ1-3, the V gene TRBV20-1, with TRBD1 matching over 8 bases. V shed 3 bases and J 0 bases; nucleotides not matched to a gene: 4. The CDR3 totals 15 residues. CDR1 and CDR2 from the germline V gene are DFQATT and SNEGSKA (reference sequence). The CDR3 DNA reads TGCAGTGCTAGGGACAGGGATTACTCTGGAAACACCATATATTTT. Translating it yields CSARDRDYSGNTIYF.

In this sample, this clonotype turned up many times. The genes are TRBV7-2 and TRBJ1-2, with D perhaps TRBD1 (6 bases). Germline lookup yields CDR1 SGHTA and CDR2 FQGNSA. CDR3 size: 15 residues. With 8 bases removed from V and 8 bases from J, the gap between germline ends came to 24 bases. CDR3 residues: CASRPGVGTVGGYTF. CDR3 DNA sequence: TGTGCCAGCCGACCAGGGGTGGGGACGGTTGGCGGCTACACCTTC.

The chain has TRBV11-2 and TRBJ2-7, with TRBD1 matching 9 bases. With V trimmed by 0 bases and J by 5 bases, 8 bases remained unmatched. Germline lookup yields CDR1 SGHAT and CDR2 FQNNGV. CDR3 length: 16 residues. The CDR3 DNA sequence: TGTGCCAGCAGCTTAGATAGGCGGGACAGGGTCCACGAGCAGTACTTC. It translates to CASSLDRRDRVHEQYF.

V and J are TRBV7-2 and TRBJ2-7, with D maybe TRBD2 (6 bases). The CDR3 consists of 16 residues. The V and J ends lost 1 base and 2 bases respectively, with 15 bases between them. CDR1 is SGHTA, CDR2 FQGNSA, per germline. Here the CDR3 reads CASSLEASVPTYEQYF. Here the CDR3 DNA reads TGTGCCAGCAGCTTAGAGGCTAGCGTCCCAACCTACGAGCAGTACTTC. The variable domain in full, completed from reference TRBV7-2 and TRBJ2-7, reads GAGVSQSPSNKVTEKGKDVELRCDPISGHTALYWYRQSLGQGLEFLIYFQGNSAPDKSGLPSDRFSAERTGGSVSTLTIQRTQQEDSAVYLCASSLEASVPTYEQYFGPGTRLTVT.

This clonotype was recorded many times. The J gene is TRBJ1-5, the V gene TRBV7-2; possible D gene TRBD1, 6 bases. This CDR3 region has 14 residues. Germline V gene lookup returns CDR1 SGHTA and CDR2 FQGNSA. Trimming left V 5 bases short and J 8 bases short, with 16 bases between. CDR3 residues: CASSLQQGSEPQHF. As DNA, the CDR3 is TGTGCCAGCAGCCTACAACAGGGTTCGGAGCCCCAGCATTTT.